This T cell receptor (beta chain) came from a study of T-cell reconstitution after alpha-beta-depleted transplantation in children. Overall study results and limits: At around two months after transplant, the alpha-beta T cells were reportedly derived from several hundred expanded clones that came from non-depleted graft cells. It was newly produced T cells that mostly accounted for T-cell counts and diversity one year after transplant. TCRbeta diversity was high at day 60 in some patients (a result of surviving recipient T cells and thymic progenitors).

Unique molecular identifiers were incorporated when the TCRbeta library was constructed. MiXCR, run by TCRdb on the PCR reads, gives a single entry per CDR3 protein. Of fewer than 350,000 distinct CDR3 sequences listed, less than 9.5% are singletons. As for this clonotype: Its matching antigen is unknown.

V lost 11 bases and J lost 7; bases outside the gene matches: 8. Germline CDR1 reads LNHNV; CDR2 reads YYDKDF (reference sequence). The CDR3 is 13 residues long. The chain uses TRBV15 and TRBJ1-1, with 12 bases that match TRBD1. The clonotype comes from a female patient aged 2-10 years who had a stem cell transplant for Fanconi anemia, so the T cells may come from the graft donor. The specimen was peripheral blood, collected 360 days after TCRalphabeta/CD19-depleted stem cell transplant. The CDR3 bases are TGTGCCTCTAACCGGGACAGGGGGCTTGAAGCTTTCTTT. Encoded protein: CASNRDRGLEAFF.